These 20 T cell receptor beta chains came from one sample sequenced in a study of a mutant IDH1 vaccine in newly diagnosed glioma (dated by TCRdb to about 2021). Library construction relied on the immunoSEQ multiplex PCR assay. TCRdb limited this immuneACCESS table to in-frame rearrangements with V and J called. A share of clones is missing; checked studies link under half to unresolved V genes, and the rest is unexplained. Within this sample are approximately 88,000 clones, with about 80% of them counted one time only. Roughly 6.9% of the sample lies in the top ten. The sample's time point, from its label and the paper: baseline, week 1 (first vaccination visit). The intended sense of this specimen's treatment or condition label: pre-vaccination baseline after standard-of-care therapy. This specimen was PBMCs, taken from a glioma patient treated with radiotherapy, temozolomide or both. The source is a man aged 35 to 55 with glioma.

The chain is built from TRBV20-1 and TRBJ1-4; possibly TRBD1 for D (5 bases). The CDR3 spans 11 residues. Trimming stripped 6 bases from V and 6 bases from J, with 8 bases between. Germline CDR1 DFQATT, CDR2 SNEGSKA (reference sequence). The CDR3 DNA reads as TGCAGTGCCCAGGGAGATGAAAAACTGTTTTTT. Translated, it gives CSAQGDEKLFF.

The gene calls are TRBV27 and TRBJ1-2; TRBD1 matches 8 bases. The CDR3 covers 15 residues. V was clipped by 2 bases and J by 8 bases; unmatched bases: 10. Germline V gene data show CDR1 as MNHEY and CDR2 as SMNVEV (reference sequence). The CDR3: CASSLGARGLLGYTF. CDR3 in DNA: TGTGCCAGCAGTTTAGGCGCCAGGGGGCTGTTGGGCTACACCTTC.

Only one count was recorded for this clone. For the CDR3, the DNA is TGTGCCAGTAGGATCGACAATACCCCATCCTACAATGAGCAGTTCTTC. Translation: CASRIDNTPSYNEQFF. The rearrangement links TRBV19 to TRBJ2-1; no clear D. The CDR3 extends over 16 amino acids. With 6 bases removed from V and 1 base from J, the gap between germline ends came to 16 bases. The germline gives CDR1 LNHDA, CDR2 SQIVND (reference sequence).

The chain has TRBV5-1 and TRBJ2-7; 11 bases match TRBD2. CDR1 is SGHRS, CDR2 YFSETQ, per germline. V was pared by 4 bases and J by 7 bases, with 16 bases of the junction left unmatched. The CDR3 length is 17 residues. CDR3 bases: TGCGCCAGCAGCACGGGGACTAGCGGTCTCGCCGGGGGAGAGCAGTACTTC. Its translation is CASSTGTSGLAGGEQYF.

The chain is built from TRBV4-3 and TRBJ2-1; D remains ambiguous. V dropped 0 bases and J dropped 3 bases, with 9 bases sitting between them. The germline V gene encodes CDR1 LGHNA and CDR2 YSLEER. This CDR3 region has 15 residues. The CDR3 DNA follows: TGCGCCAGCAGCCAAGATATCCCAGTCTACAATGAGCAGTTCTTC. It codes for CASSQDIPVYNEQFF.

This chain connects TRBV15 to TRBJ1-1, with no clear D. The CDR3 runs to 17 residues. V was shortened by 0 bases and J by 5 bases, with 19 bases between the two germline ends. The germline gives CDR1 LNHNV, CDR2 YYDKDF (reference sequence). Written as DNA, the CDR3 is TGTGCCACCAGCAGAGAGAGCAAAGGGCTGTCGGGGACTGAAGCTTTCTTT. It specifies CATSRESKGLSGTEAFF.

The CDR3 protein is CASSLGQGDNEKLFF. The CDR3 coding sequence is TGTGCCAGCAGTTTAGGGCAGGGCGATAATGAAAAACTGTTTTTT. This chain joins TRBV27 and TRBJ1-4; the D gene is possibly TRBD1 (5 bases). V lost 2 bases and J 4 bases, leaving 11 bases between the germline ends. There are 15 residues in the CDR3. Germline CDR1 is MNHEY and CDR2 is SMNVEV (reference sequence).

This clone was seen a handful of times. The genes are TRBV10-3 and TRBJ2-6, with 10 bases fitting TRBD1. Germline CDR1 ENHRY, CDR2 SYGVKD. The J segment lost 1 base and the V segment lost 8 bases, leaving 11 bases of the junction unmatched. The CDR3 is made up of 18 amino acids. This chain's CDR3 is CAIRSGTGVSSGANVLTF. The DNA for the CDR3 is TGTGCCATCCGCTCCGGGACAGGGGTTTCGTCTGGGGCCAACGTCCTGACTTTC.

This clone was seen ten or more times. V and J are TRBV9 and TRBJ2-1; D is undetermined. CDR3 length: 11 amino acids. Germline loops: CDR1 SGDLS, CDR2 YYNGEE. V lost 0 bases to trimming and J lost 5 bases, with 0 bases between them. Here the CDR3 DNA reads TGTGCCAGCAGCGTAGACAATGAGCAGTTCTTC. The encoded protein is CASSVDNEQFF.

The V call is TRBV7-2, the J call TRBJ2-6; 7 nucleotides agree with TRBD1. This CDR3 region has 17 residues. The V segment lost 2 bases and the J segment 1 base; nucleotides outside the gene matches: 5. Per the germline V gene, CDR1 is SGHTA and CDR2 is FQGNSA. CDR3 coding DNA: TGTGCCAGCAGCTTAAGAGGCAGGGGGTCTGGGGCCAACGTCCTGACTTTC. Protein sequence: CASSLRGRGSGANVLTF.

The rearrangement links TRBV9 to TRBJ2-1; 9 bases map to TRBD2. The CDR3 covers 18 residues. The V gene's germline CDR1 is SGDLS and CDR2 YYNGEE. V was pared by 0 bases and J by 0 bases, with 7 bases of the junction left unmatched. The CDR3 DNA reads as TGTGCCAGCAGCGTAGTGGCTAGCGGGATAGCCTCCTACAATGAGCAGTTCTTC. Its protein is CASSVVASGIASYNEQFF.

This chain connects TRBV19 to TRBJ2-7, with D possibly TRBD2 on 5 matching bases. The CDR3 is made up of 13 amino acids. The germline CDR1 and CDR2 sequences are LNHDA and SQIVND (reference sequence). Trimming left V 1 base short and J 2 bases short, with 6 bases between. In nucleotides, the CDR3 is TGTGCCAGTAGTATAGCGGGGACCTACGAGCAGTACTTC. It yields the protein CASSIAGTYEQYF.

In this sample, this clone turned up once. J is TRBJ2-7 and V is TRBV18, with 12 bases fitting TRBD1. CDR3 length: 15 residues. V was pared by 1 base and J by 6 bases, with 4 bases of the junction left unmatched. Germline lookup yields CDR1 KGHSH and CDR2 LQKENI. The CDR3: CASSPLGTGGLEQYF. The CDR3 DNA is TGTGCCAGCTCACCACTCGGGACAGGGGGCCTCGAGCAGTACTTC.

The CDR3 DNA follows: TGTGCCAGCAGTTTGGGACTTATCCGGCGCAATGAGCAGTTCTTC. Protein sequence: CASSLGLIRRNEQFF. The gene calls are TRBV6-5 and TRBJ2-1, with D perhaps matching TRBD2 (6 bases). The CDR3 consists of 15 residues. Germline loops: CDR1 MNHEY, CDR2 SVGAGI. Trimming pared 4 bases from V and 6 bases from J, leaving 16 bases between.

V usage is TRBV19 and J usage is TRBJ1-1; D not resolved. V dropped 2 bases and J dropped 3 bases, with 10 bases sitting between them. The germline CDR1 and CDR2 sequences are LNHDA and SQIVND (reference sequence). This CDR3 comprises 14 residues. This CDR3 reads CASSIRDSDTEAFF. CDR3 bases: TGTGCCAGTAGTATACGAGATTCCGACACTGAAGCTTTCTTT.

This clone was observed a handful of times. V and J are TRBV5-1 and TRBJ1-4, with 8 bases matching TRBD1. Germline trimming cut 5 bases from V and 8 bases from J; bases unmatched to any gene: 8. This CDR3 region has 14 residues. Germline assignment: CDR1 SGHRS and CDR2 YFSETQ. The CDR3 is CASSPTGVEEKLFF. Written as DNA, the CDR3 is TGCGCCAGCAGTCCGACAGGGGTAGAGGAAAAACTGTTTTTT.

The chain employs TRBV7-2 and TRBJ2-2; 9 bases line up with TRBD2. V lost 4 bases, J lost 7 bases, and 13 bases stayed unmatched. Germline V CDR1 and CDR2: SGHTA, FQGNSA. CDR3 length equals 17 residues. The CDR3 region has the DNA TGTGCCAGCAGCTCCTCGGGGATAGCGGGAGCGAACGGGGAGCTGTTTTTT. Amino acids: CASSSSGIAGANGELFF.

The rearrangement links TRBV28 to TRBJ2-7; possibly TRBD1 for D (5 bases). Deletions cut 7 bases from V and 0 bases from J, with 10 bases between. CDR3 length equals 13 residues. Looked up from germline, CDR1 is MDHEN and CDR2 is SYDVKM. CDR3 sequence reads: CASIPGISYEQYF. CDR3 sequence (DNA): TGTGCCAGCATTCCAGGGATCTCCTACGAGCAGTACTTC.

A few counts support this clone. This chain joins TRBV7-2 and TRBJ1-2, with unresolved D. Germline loops: CDR1 SGHTA, CDR2 FQGNSA. The CDR3 spans 15 residues. Trimming took off 1 base at V and 0 bases at J, with 9 bases between the two ends. In DNA, the CDR3 is TGTGCCAGCAGCTTAGAATGGTATCCTAACTATGGCTACACCTTC. Translating it yields CASSLEWYPNYGYTF.

J is TRBJ1-6 and V is TRBV7-9, with D possibly TRBD1 on 6 matching bases. Germline CDR1 reads SEHNR; CDR2 reads FQNEAQ (reference sequence). The CDR3 loop spans 16 amino acids. Trimming took 6 bases from V and 0 from J, leaving 12 bases between them. The CDR3 reads CASSQGTSSYNSPLHF. CDR3 bases: TGTGCCAGCAGTCAGGGGACGAGCTCCTATAATTCACCCCTCCACTTT.